The 30 T cell receptor beta chains in this list originate from one sample, sequenced in a study of T cells in localized non-small cell lung cancer. Sequencing used immunoSEQ multiplex PCR; TCRdb keeps in-frame clones, though not all of them. Among 70,000 to 80,000 clones listed, 85% to 90% were seen once. The sample consisted of peripheral blood, taken before any cancer treatment. The receptors here all came from a woman aged 35-75 years with stage I squamous cell lung carcinoma.

This clone was counted a single time. The V call is TRBV10-3, the J call TRBJ1-1; unclear D gene. CDR1 and CDR2 (germline): ENHRY, SYGVKD. The CDR3 runs 14 residues. V lost 2 bases, J lost 4 bases, and 11 bases lay in between. CDR3 DNA sequence: TGTGCCATCAGTGAGACAGCCCCTGTCACTGAAGCTTTCTTT. It translates to CAISETAPVTEAFF.

The V and J genes are TRBV6-1 and TRBJ2-7; possible D gene TRBD1, 6 bases. This CDR3 is 17 amino acids long. CDR1 and CDR2 from the germline V gene are MNHNS and SASEGT. V lost 2 bases and J lost 3, with 20 bases in between. The CDR3 DNA reads as TGTGCCAGCAGTGAAAGAGGGGGAAGGACAGTGATCTACGAGCAGTACTTC. It codes for CASSERGGRTVIYEQYF.

The chain is built from TRBV5-1 and TRBJ2-3, with D possibly TRBD1 on 6 matching bases. Germline values: CDR1 SGHRS, CDR2 YFSETQ. The V and J ends lost 3 bases and 2 bases respectively, with 10 bases between them. The CDR3 spans 14 residues. The CDR3 region is CASSSTGYTDTQYF. The CDR3 DNA reads as TGCGCCAGCAGCTCAACAGGGTACACAGATACGCAGTATTTT.

J is TRBJ1-1 and V is TRBV18; D is possibly TRBD1 (5 bases). V lost 3 bases, J lost 4 bases, and 18 bases lay in between. There are 16 residues in the CDR3. Germline V gene sequence: CDR1 KGHSH, CDR2 LQKENI. The CDR3 sequence: CASSPPPAEGPTEAFF. The CDR3 bases are TGTGCCAGCTCACCCCCTCCCGCGGAGGGACCCACTGAAGCTTTCTTT.

V is TRBV2 and J is TRBJ2-5, with 8 bases fitting TRBD2. Germline V CDR1 and CDR2: SNHLY, FYNNEI. CDR3 length: 16 amino acids. J gave up 7 bases and V 6 bases, and 16 bases lay outside the gene matches. CDR3 amino acids: CASRARSGGPGGTQYF. CDR3 DNA sequence: TGTGCCAGCAGGGCGAGGAGCGGGGGCCCGGGGGGGACCCAGTACTTC.

The chain links TRBV4-2 to TRBJ1-1; no clear D gene. The CDR3 is made up of 14 amino acids. The V gene's germline CDR1 is LGHNA and CDR2 YNFKEQ. Deletions cut 0 bases from V and 1 base from J, with 6 bases between. The CDR3 DNA reads as TGTGCCAGCAGCCAAGATCGGAGGAACACTGAAGCTTTCTTT. This codes for CASSQDRRNTEAFF.

This sequence joins TRBV25-1 and TRBJ2-1, with 7 bases matching TRBD1. The V segment lost 3 bases and the J segment 7 bases; nucleotides outside the gene matches: 3. The CDR3 is 13 residues long. The V gene's germline CDR1 is MGHDK and CDR2 SYGVNS. This CDR3 is CASSDRQGNEQFF. As DNA, the CDR3 is TGTGCCAGCAGTGACCGACAGGGAAATGAGCAGTTCTTC.

A few counts support this clone. This chain connects TRBV5-6 to TRBJ1-1; D is unresolved. V was pared by 6 bases and J by 2 bases, with 17 bases between. Germline-derived CDR1 and CDR2 are SGHDT and YYEEEE. CDR3 length equals 15 residues. The CDR3 coding sequence is TGTGCCAGCACACTTATCCCGGGAGGTAACACTGAAGCTTTCTTT. Residues: CASTLIPGGNTEAFF.

This clone has only one observation. This rearrangement joins TRBV4-2 to TRBJ1-1; no clear D gene. The CDR3 is made up of 15 amino acids. Trimming removed 0 bases from V and 1 base from J, with 9 bases in between. Germline V gives CDR1 LGHNA, CDR2 YNFKEQ. The CDR3 DNA reads as TGTGCCAGCAGCCAAGAATTGGGCACGAACACTGAAGCTTTCTTT. Encoded protein: CASSQELGTNTEAFF.

This sequence joins TRBV19 and TRBJ1-1; D is uncertain. This CDR3 region has 11 residues. V was pared by 7 bases and J by 5 bases, with 8 bases between. Germline loops: CDR1 LNHDA, CDR2 SQIVND (reference sequence). As DNA, the CDR3 is TGTGCCAGTATTTTTTCTACTGAAGCTTTCTTT. It translates to CASIFSTEAFF. Combining the CDR3 with reference TRBV19 and TRBJ1-1 gives the whole variable domain DGGITQSPKYLFRKEGQNVTLSCEQNLNHDAMYWYRQDPGQGLRLIYYSQIVNDFQKGDIAEGYSVSREKKESFPLTVTSAQKNPTAFYLCASIFSTEAFFGQGTRLTVV.

The rearrangement joins TRBV30 to TRBJ2-5; 12 nucleotides align to TRBD2. The CDR3 spans 15 residues. In germline, CDR1 is GTSNPN, CDR2 SVGIG (reference sequence). After removal of 3 bases from V and 5 bases from J, the junction contained 7 bases not matched to a gene. In DNA, the CDR3 is TGTGCCTGGAGCTCTGGACTAGCGGGGTGGGAGACCCAGTACTTC. It specifies CAWSSGLAGWETQYF.

The V call is TRBV28, the J call TRBJ1-2; tentatively, D is TRBD1 (6 bases). V was shortened by 1 base and J by 6 bases, with 15 bases between the two germline ends. The CDR3 contains 15 residues. Germline CDR1 is MDHEN and CDR2 is SYDVKM. CDR3 nucleotide sequence: TGTGCCAGCAGTTTATTACAGGGACCCCCTCATGGCTACACCTTC. Its protein product is CASSLLQGPPHGYTF.

This clone has only a few counts. The gene calls are TRBV2 and TRBJ2-7, with a possible D match to TRBD2 (6 bases). Germline assignment: CDR1 SNHLY and CDR2 FYNNEI. The CDR3 spans 15 residues. Trimming stripped 1 base from V and 4 bases from J, with 14 bases between. CDR3 loop: CASSEEPGAWYEQYF. Written as DNA, the CDR3 is TGTGCCAGCAGTGAAGAGCCGGGAGCGTGGTACGAGCAGTACTTC.

The rearrangement links TRBV2 to TRBJ1-2; D is undetermined. From germline, CDR1 is SNHLY and CDR2 FYNNEI. The ends were cut back, 1 base at V and 6 bases at J, with 6 bases in the middle. This CDR3 comprises 12 residues. CDR3 DNA sequence: TGTGCCAGCAGTGAAGTCCGGGATGGCTACACCTTC. Its protein product is CASSEVRDGYTF. The whole variable domain, remainder taken from reference TRBV2 and TRBJ1-2, is EPEVTQTPSHQVTQMGQEVILRCVPISNHLYFYWYRQILGQKVEFLVSFYNNEISEKSEIFDDQFSVERPDGSNFTLKIRSTKLEDSAMYFCASSEVRDGYTFGSGTRLTVV.

This clone came up once. DNA for the CDR3: TGCGCCAGCAGCCCCCGGGACCCAACCTACGAGCAGTACTTC. Amino acids: CASSPRDPTYEQYF. The chain links TRBV5-1 to TRBJ2-7; D is perhaps TRBD1 or TRBD2 (5 bases each). In germline, CDR1 is SGHRS, CDR2 YFSETQ. V lost 4 bases and J lost 2, with 13 bases in between. CDR3 length: 14 amino acids.

The V gene is TRBV9, the J gene TRBJ2-3, with a tentative D call TRBD2 (7 bases). The CDR3 runs to 18 residues. Trimming cost V 0 bases and J 2 bases, with 19 bases left between them. Germline CDR1 SGDLS, CDR2 YYNGEE. DNA of the CDR3: TGTGCCAGCAGCGTAGAGGCGGGGGCCCACGACTACACAGATACGCAGTATTTT. The encoded protein is CASSVEAGAHDYTDTQYF.

This chain joins TRBV6-6 and TRBJ1-5; TRBD1 matches at 11 bases. The CDR3 runs 15 residues. CDR1 and CDR2 (germline): MNHNY, SVGAGI (reference sequence). V lost 4 bases and J lost 6; bases outside the gene matches: 5. The CDR3: CASSWTGTGGQPQHF. CDR3 DNA: TGTGCCAGCAGTTGGACCGGGACAGGGGGTCAGCCCCAGCATTTT.

This sequence joins TRBV10-2 and TRBJ2-1, with 10 bases aligning to TRBD2. The ends lost 0 bases at V and 4 bases at J; junction bases unmatched: 3. Germline lookup yields CDR1 WSHSY and CDR2 SAAADI. This CDR3 has 16 residues. The CDR3 nucleotides read TGCGCCAGCAGTGAGTCAGCTAGCGGGGGATACAATGAGCAGTTCTTC. This codes for CASSESASGGYNEQFF.

Here the CDR3 DNA reads TGTGCCAGCAGTTTCGTACCGGGACAGGGGGAGCAGTACTTC. Protein: CASSFVPGQGEQYF. The chain couples TRBV27 to TRBJ2-7; TRBD1 aligns across 10 bases. The CDR3 covers 14 residues. V lost 3 bases, J lost 7 bases, and 6 bases stayed unmatched. The germline gives CDR1 MNHEY, CDR2 SMNVEV (reference sequence).

The V call is TRBV6-6, the J call TRBJ2-3; 8 nucleotides agree with TRBD1. Trimming cost V 2 bases and J 4 bases; bases outside gene matches: 8. This CDR3 has 16 amino acids. Germline V gene lookup returns CDR1 MNHNY and CDR2 SVGAGI (reference sequence). The CDR3 region is CASSYPQGAGADTQYF. For the CDR3, the DNA is TGTGCCAGCAGTTACCCGCAGGGGGCAGGGGCAGATACGCAGTATTTT.

The gene calls are TRBV7-8 and TRBJ2-2; a weak D match, TRBD2 (5 bases). Trimming cost V 1 base and J 6 bases, with 12 bases left between them. This CDR3 spans 15 amino acids. In germline, CDR1 is SGHVS, CDR2 FQNEAQ. CDR3 coding DNA: TGTGCCAGCAGCTTAGGTGGACTTCCCCCCGGGGAGCTGTTTTTT. Its protein is CASSLGGLPPGELFF.

The chain links TRBV5-1 to TRBJ1-1; D is perhaps TRBD1 (6 bases). V shed 3 bases and J shed 1 base, with 13 bases lying between them. CDR1 and CDR2 (germline): SGHRS, YFSETQ. The CDR3 extends over 15 amino acids. The DNA for the CDR3 is TGCGCCAGCAGCTCGTTTACAGGGAGGAACACTGAAGCTTTCTTT. Translating gives CASSSFTGRNTEAFF.

The rearrangement joins TRBV6-1 to TRBJ2-1, with a weak D call TRBD1 (7 bases). The CDR3 runs to 14 residues. Germline V gene lookup returns CDR1 MNHNS and CDR2 SASEGT. V lost 3 bases and J 10 bases, leaving 16 bases between the germline ends. The CDR3 bases are TGTGCCAGCAGTGAGAGGGGGCGTGGGGGGGAGCAGTTCTTC. This gives the protein CASSERGRGGEQFF.

This rearrangement joins TRBV27 to TRBJ1-5; perhaps TRBD1 as D (5 bases). Germline V gene lookup returns CDR1 MNHEY and CDR2 SMNVEV (reference sequence). Trimming took off 5 bases at V and 2 bases at J, with 13 bases between the two ends. This CDR3 has 15 residues. The CDR3 region is CASSLGGVGNQPQHF. CDR3 coding DNA: TGTGCCAGCAGTCTTGGGGGGGTCGGCAATCAGCCCCAGCATTTT.

The chain joins TRBV5-8 to TRBJ1-6; D call uncertain. Germline V gene sequence: CDR1 SGHTS, CDR2 YDEGEE. The length of the CDR3 is 17 residues. V lost 0 bases and J 8 bases, leaving 18 bases between the germline ends. In DNA, the CDR3 is TGTGCCAGCAGCTTGGCCTCGACAATGGCGGTGGATTCACCCCTCCACTTT. Translating it yields CASSLASTMAVDSPLHF. Drawing the rest from reference TRBV5-8 and TRBJ1-6, the complete variable domain is EAGVTQSPTHLIKTRGQQATLRCSPISGHTSVYWYQQALGLGLQFLLWYDEGEERNRGNFPPRFSGRQFPNYSSELNVNALELEDSALYLCASSLASTMAVDSPLHFGNGTRLTVT.

This clone was detected only once. J is TRBJ2-3 and V is TRBV6-4; D possibly corresponds to TRBD1 (6 bases). The CDR3 is made up of 14 amino acids. The germline V gene has CDR1 MRHNA and CDR2 SNTAGT. Trimming took off 10 bases at V and 0 bases at J, with 14 bases between the two ends. The CDR3 sequence: CATIQGLSTDTQYF. The CDR3 DNA reads as TGTGCCACCATACAGGGTCTTAGCACAGATACGCAGTATTTT.

The chain joins TRBV5-6 to TRBJ2-5; perhaps TRBD2 as D (5 bases). The CDR3 runs to 14 residues. Germline V gene sequence: CDR1 SGHDT, CDR2 YYEEEE. V was trimmed by 2 bases and J by 3 bases, leaving 11 bases between them. CDR3 in amino acids: CASSLVSGKETQYF. The DNA for the CDR3 is TGTGCCAGCAGCTTAGTCAGCGGCAAAGAGACCCAGTACTTC.

This chain joins TRBV19 and TRBJ1-3, with TRBD1 as a possible D gene (6 bases). This CDR3 spans 14 amino acids. Germline V CDR1 and CDR2: LNHDA, SQIVND (reference sequence). The CDR3 DNA reads TGTGCTACGGAACCGGGGGCGACTGGAAACACCATATATTTT. It is translated as CATEPGATGNTIYF. The entire variable domain, with the rest obtained from reference TRBV19 and TRBJ1-3, is as follows: DGGITQSPKYLFRKEGQNVTLSCEQNLNHDAMYWYRQDPGQGLRLIYYSQIVNDFQKGDIAEGYSVSREKKESFPLTVTSAQKNPTAFYLCATEPGATGNTIYFGEGSWLTVV.

The chain employs TRBV5-1 and TRBJ2-1; D is possibly TRBD2 (5 bases). Trimming took off 0 bases at V and 5 bases at J, with 12 bases between the two ends. The CDR3 has 15 amino acids. From germline, CDR1 is SGHRS and CDR2 YFSETQ. CDR3 coding DNA: TGCGCCAGCAGCTTGGGAGGGCGGTACGACAATGAGCAGTTCTTC. It yields the protein CASSLGGRYDNEQFF. Filled out from reference TRBV5-1 and TRBJ2-1, the complete variable domain reads KAGVTQTPRYLIKTRGQQVTLSCSPISGHRSVSWYQQTPGQGLQFLFEYFSETQRNKGNFPGRFSGRQFSNSRSEMNVSTLELGDSALYLCASSLGGRYDNEQFFGPGTRLTVL.

The chain is built from TRBV27 and TRBJ2-7, with a weak D call TRBD2 (7 bases). Germline V gene data show CDR1 as MNHEY and CDR2 as SMNVEV (reference sequence). CDR3 length equals 13 residues. Trimming left V 4 bases short and J 3 bases short, with 10 bases between. The CDR3 loop is CASSWGGGYEQYF. CDR3 DNA sequence: TGTGCCAGCAGTTGGGGAGGGGGCTACGAGCAGTACTTC.